One T cell receptor beta chain is described in this entry. What it binds is not known. These data are taken from a study of regulatory T cells in long-lasting Graves disease. At the level of the study: Over-5-year antithyroid drug use with positive TSH receptor antibodies defined persistent Graves' disease in the study. Overall study findings and caveats: TCR diversity was lower in persistent than newly diagnosed Graves' disease. Persistent disease showed a preference for TRBV28, TRBJ1-2 and TRBJ2-5.

The germline CDR1 and CDR2 sequences are LNHDA and SQIVND (reference sequence). The CDR3 consists of 16 residues. J lost 4 bases, V lost 2 bases, and 4 bases had no gene match. Assembly of TCR beta libraries relied on iRepertoire HTBI primers together with Arm-PCR of CDR3 regions. In the authors' methods: Samples revealed around 56 TRBV and roughly 15 TRBJ segments. TCRdb re-derived calls from the multiplex PCR reads in MiXCR, one entry per CDR3 protein. None of the V and J calls come from the authors' own analysis; TCRdb made them. The data show a few hundred thousand distinct CDR3 sequences, with approximately 25% seen just once and 25% to 35% held by the top ten. The time point here: persistent/refractory GD, antithyroid drugs over 5 years with positive TRAb. Generation of the TCR library employed RNA extracted from PBMCs.

This specimen consisted of peripheral blood mononuclear cells (PBMCs), obtained when the disease was refractory, from a patient treated with antithyroid drugs. The receptor was isolated from a woman in her 40s with Graves disease. The chain uses TRBV19 and TRBJ2-2; TRBD1 aligns across 10 bases. The CDR3 reads CASSIRTGGFTGELFF. The CDR3 DNA reads TGTGCCAGTAGTATACGGACAGGGGGGTTCACCGGGGAGCTGTTTTTT.